These T cell receptor beta chains were read from a single sample in a study of cytomegalovirus exposure and HLA in healthy donors. The repertoire was sequenced with immunoSEQ multiplex PCR; TCRdb's copy has only in-frame clones and lacks some. This sample has about 86,000 clones, with about 74% found just once. Sequencing was done on a sample of PBMCs. Source of these receptors: a woman in her fifties or sixties in good health and CMV-seropositive. Both conserved end residues are part of each CDR3. Fields, in order: D gene, V gene, J gene, clone size, CDR3 protein, CDR3 DNA. The D gene is left open where the match is weak. Clone size is stated in some rows and not others, as once, few, many or a class when expanded.

.,TRBV2,TRBJ2-2,.,CASSRWGQGNTGELFF,TGTGCCAGCAGTAGGTGGGGGCAGGGGAACACCGGGGAGCTGTTTTTT
.,TRBV7-9,TRBJ2-7,.,CASSLAAGFYEQYF,TGTGCCAGCAGCTTAGCGGCTGGTTTCTACGAGCAGTACTTC
.,TRBV5-4,TRBJ2-7,.,CASSLGGTRSYEQYF,TGTGCCAGCAGCTTGGGGGGGACACGGTCTTACGAGCAGTACTTC
TRBD2,TRBV7-7,TRBJ2-1,.,CASSPIGGTSSNEQFF,TGTGCTAGCAGCCCAATAGGAGGGACTAGCAGCAATGAGCAGTTCTTC
.,TRBV2,TRBJ2-2,.,CASSRYLDRSNTGELFF,TGTGCCAGCAGTCGTTATCTGGACAGATCGAACACCGGGGAGCTGTTTTTT
TRBD1,TRBV19,TRBJ2-7,.,CASSRGQIYSYEQYF,TGTGCCAGTAGTAGGGGACAGATATATTCCTACGAGCAGTACTTC
TRBD1,TRBV5-1,TRBJ1-1,.,CASSGQGSRTEAFF,TGCGCCAGCAGCGGACAGGGGTCAAGGACTGAAGCTTTCTTT
.,TRBV28,TRBJ1-5,.,CASTLSGVRQPQHF,TGTGCCAGCACGTTATCGGGGGTGAGGCAGCCCCAGCATTTT
TRBD1,TRBV5-6,TRBJ2-1,.,CASSSGQGHNEQFF,TGTGCCAGCAGCTCAGGACAGGGCCACAATGAGCAGTTCTTC
TRBD2,TRBV19,TRBJ2-1,once,CASTRLAGGEVNEQFF,TGTGCCAGTACTCGACTAGCGGGAGGAGAAGTAAATGAGCAGTTCTTC
.,TRBV7-2,TRBJ1-2,.,CASSLQRIKTFGYTF,TGTGCCAGCAGCTTACAACGTATAAAGACATTTGGCTACACCTTC
.,TRBV2,TRBJ2-2,.,CASSEVGGSGGELFF,TGTGCCAGCAGTGAAGTTGGGGGGTCGGGCGGGGAGCTGTTTTTT
.,TRBV28,TRBJ2-5,.,CATGPGSGRETQYF,TGTGCCACCGGACCGGGGTCGGGTAGAGAGACCCAGTACTTC
.,TRBV29-1,TRBJ2-5,.,CSAQRGETQYF,TGCAGCGCTCAAAGGGGGGAGACCCAGTACTTC
TRBD1,TRBV6-6,TRBJ1-4,.,CASAHLQGLNEKLFF,TGTGCCAGCGCCCATCTACAGGGGCTAAATGAAAAACTGTTTTTT
TRBD2,TRBV19,TRBJ2-7,.,CASSIAIRGTSGFLQPYEQYF,TGTGCCAGTAGTATAGCCATCAGGGGGACTAGCGGATTTTTGCAGCCCTACGAGCAGTACTTC
.,TRBV6-1,TRBJ1-2,.,CASSELTDPSNYGYTF,TGTGCCAGCAGTGAGTTGACAGATCCTTCTAACTATGGCTACACCTTC
.,TRBV7-9,TRBJ2-3,.,CASSFGQSSTDTQYF,TGTGCCAGCAGCTTCGGACAGAGTAGCACAGATACGCAGTATTTT
.,TRBV21-1,TRBJ2-3,.,CASSKAQGAADTQYF,TGTGCCAGCAGCAAAGCGCAGGGGGCGGCAGATACGCAGTATTTT
.,TRBV10-1,TRBJ2-1,few,CASSEPHATGRISSYNEQFF,TGCGCCAGCAGTGAGCCCCACGCAACAGGGCGTATAAGCTCCTACAATGAGCAGTTCTTC
.,TRBV10-3,TRBJ2-3,.,CAISLEVRGGSTDTQYF,TGTGCCATCAGCCTAGAAGTAAGGGGTGGCAGCACAGATACGCAGTATTTT
TRBD1,TRBV27,TRBJ2-7,.,CASSSGGSYEQYF,TGTGCCAGCAGCTCAGGGGGCTCCTACGAGCAGTACTTC
TRBD2,TRBV7-9,TRBJ2-3,once,CAIKKMAGASDTQYF,TGTGCCATAAAAAAGATGGCGGGAGCTTCAGATACGCAGTATTTT
TRBD2,TRBV11-2,TRBJ2-7,.,CASSPGTSGEQYF,TGTGCCAGCAGCCCTGGGACTAGTGGCGAGCAGTACTTC
.,TRBV30,TRBJ1-1,.,CAWSVRATGGTEAFF,TGTGCCTGGAGTGTACGGGCGACGGGGGGCACTGAAGCTTTCTTT
.,TRBV9,TRBJ2-3,.,CASSALRAVDSTDTQYF,TGTGCCAGCAGCGCTCTCAGGGCCGTTGATAGCACAGATACGCAGTATTTT
TRBD2,TRBV9,TRBJ2-3,.,CASSVATRRASGTPTSTDTQYF,TGTGCCAGCAGCGTAGCTACGAGAAGGGCTAGCGGGACTCCGACTAGCACAGATACGCAGTATTTT
TRBD1,TRBV7-6,TRBJ1-1,.,CASSPRLGEQGSWTEAFF,TGTGCCAGCAGCCCTAGACTTGGTGAACAGGGGTCGTGGACTGAAGCTTTCTTT
.,TRBV19,TRBJ2-1,once,CASNRGTDRNEQFF,TGTGCCAGTAATCGGGGGACGGATAGGAATGAGCAGTTCTTC
.,TRBV10-3,TRBJ2-3,.,CAIRPGGTDTQYF,TGTGCCATCCGGCCAGGGGGCACAGATACGCAGTATTTT
.,TRBV9,TRBJ2-7,.,CASSVVPPGGGTSEYYEQYF,TGTGCCAGCAGCGTAGTACCCCCCGGTGGGGGGACTTCCGAATACTACGAGCAGTACTTC
.,TRBV10-1,TRBJ2-1,few,CASSAAGTYNEQFF,TGCGCCAGCAGTGCGGCGGGAACCTACAATGAGCAGTTCTTC
TRBD1,TRBV7-9,TRBJ2-5,.,CASSSSGQGAAETQYF,TGTGCCAGCAGCTCCTCGGGACAGGGGGCTGCAGAGACCCAGTACTTC
TRBD1,TRBV18,TRBJ2-3,.,CASSPGQGADTQYF,TGTGCCAGCTCACCAGGACAGGGTGCAGATACGCAGTATTTT
.,TRBV5-4,TRBJ2-1,few,CASSWVETSNEQFF,TGTGCCAGCAGCTGGGTGGAGACTAGCAATGAGCAGTTCTTC
.,TRBV27,TRBJ2-7,.,CASSGGGSWNSYEQYF,TGTGCCTCCTCGGGGGGCGGTAGCTGGAACTCCTACGAGCAGTACTTC
.,TRBV5-8,TRBJ2-1,.,CASSLRGSSYNEQFF,TGTGCCAGCAGCTTGAGGGGTAGCTCCTACAATGAGCAGTTCTTC
.,TRBV29-1,TRBJ1-5,.,CSALGGDQPQHF,TGCAGCGCCTTGGGGGGGGATCAGCCCCAGCATTTT
TRBD1,TRBV7-8,TRBJ2-5,.,CASSSNRGPQETQYF,TGTGCCAGCAGCTCAAACAGGGGCCCCCAAGAGACCCAGTACTTC